This TCR beta chain was recovered during a study of shared clonotypes between healthy human individuals. This clone has only one observation. Its target is not known. This CDR3 contains 14 residues. The germline V and J ends were trimmed by 3 bases and 4 bases, with 13 bases remaining between them. Germline CDR1 reads SNHLY; CDR2 reads FYNNEI. General study findings and limits: Richness estimates generally favored naive over memory subsets.

TCRdb keeps only in-frame clones here, not all; method: immunoSEQ multiplex PCR. Altogether about 100,000 clones are present, 68% being singletons, with the ten largest covering approximately 25%. The sequence was collected from a woman aged 25-40 years in good health. Sequencing used memory CD8+ T cells sorted from blood. Sample subset: CD45RO+ cells pooled with CCR7-negative TemRA cells. J is TRBJ2-7 and V is TRBV2; no firm D call. The CDR3 DNA reads as TGTGCCAGCAGTGATGTAGAGAAGACTTACGAGCAGTACTTC. Translated, it gives CASSDVEKTYEQYF.